This T cell receptor beta chain was profiled in a study of blood T cell repertoires in COVID-19. This table comes from immunoSEQ multiplex PCR, and its TCRdb copy is limited to in-frame clones, with some not included. This table has 200,000 to 250,000 clones, around 84% appearing once. Cohorts were based on clinical histories the participants reported. This clone was picked up one time. The germline V gene encodes CDR1 MNHNS and CDR2 SASEGT. The CDR3 consists of 13 residues. Trimming took off 2 bases at V and 2 bases at J, with 7 bases between the two ends. This TCR came from a man aged 40-55 years who had recovered from COVID-19. Sequencing was carried out using PBMCs or T cells enriched from blood (not recorded which). The V call is TRBV6-1, the J call TRBJ2-7; D unclear. The chain's CDR3 is CASSERSPYEQYF. CDR3 DNA: TGTGCCAGCAGTGAACGGTCCCCCTACGAGCAGTACTTC.